The 17 T cell receptor beta chains below were found in one sample sequenced in a study of blood T cell repertoires in COVID-19 (dated by TCRdb to the early 2020s). The protocol used for the library was the immunoSEQ multiplex PCR assay. TCRdb retrieved this table from immuneACCESS and kept in-frame rearrangements only. Not all clones are present; in checked studies, unresolved V genes account for under half, and no reason is known for the remainder. This sample gives 98,000 or so clones in total; about four fifths of them show up just once. Together, the top ten hold 3% to 4% of the sample. The sequenced material came from peripheral blood. The receptor source for this set is a woman aged 80 or over with active or convalescent COVID-19.

The chain links TRBV2 to TRBJ2-2; 9 nucleotides agree with TRBD1. The V gene end was trimmed by 9 bases and the J gene end by 4 bases; junction bases not matched to a gene: 3. This CDR3 region has 13 residues. Germline V gives CDR1 SNHLY, CDR2 FYNNEI. CDR3 sequence: CARRTGATGELFF. DNA for the CDR3: TGTGCCAGACGGACAGGGGCCACCGGGGAGCTGTTTTTT.

This chain joins TRBV29-1 and TRBJ1-1; D is perhaps TRBD1 (5 bases). The CDR3 contains 14 residues. Germline-derived CDR1 and CDR2 are SQVTM and ANQGSEA. The germline V and J ends were trimmed by 8 bases and 0 bases, with 16 bases remaining between them. The CDR3 DNA reads TGCAGCTCTCGTGGGGCAGGGATGAACACTGAAGCTTTCTTT. It codes for CSSRGAGMNTEAFF.

V usage is TRBV5-8 and J usage is TRBJ1-6; the D gene is possibly TRBD1 (6 bases). In germline, CDR1 is SGHTS, CDR2 YDEGEE. The CDR3 length is 18 residues. Trimming shortened V by 0 bases and J by 7 bases, and 20 bases separated the two germline ends. Written as DNA, the CDR3 is TGTGCCAGCAGCTTGGAGGACAGATACTCTTCGGGGAATTCACCCCTCCACTTT. This translates into CASSLEDRYSSGNSPLHF.

The V gene is TRBV19, the J gene TRBJ1-2; D gene unclear. The CDR3 runs to 11 residues. V gave up 11 bases and J gave up 8 bases, with 15 bases separating them. The germline V gene has CDR1 LNHDA and CDR2 SQIVND (reference sequence). The DNA for the CDR3 is TGTGCCGTCTTGGAAGCAGGCGGCTACACCTTC. It encodes CAVLEAGGYTF.

The genes are TRBV29-1 and TRBJ2-7, with 12 nucleotides matching TRBD2. Germline trimming cut 1 base from V and 3 bases from J; bases unmatched to any gene: 10. CDR1 SQVTM and CDR2 ANQGSEA come from the germline V gene. The CDR3 runs 17 residues. The CDR3 sequence: CSVEGGLAGSAGYEQYF. DNA of the CDR3: TGCAGCGTTGAAGGAGGACTAGCGGGGTCGGCGGGCTACGAGCAGTACTTC.

J is TRBJ1-3 and V is TRBV4-1; D remains ambiguous. This CDR3 comprises 14 residues. CDR1 and CDR2 from the germline V gene are MGHRA and YSYEKL. V lost 0 bases and J lost 7, with 10 bases in between. CDR3 nucleotide sequence: TGCGCCAGCAGCCAAGACCCAACTAGCAACACCATATATTTT. Amino acids: CASSQDPTSNTIYF.

The chain recombines TRBV6-5 with TRBJ1-1; TRBD1 might be the D (6 bases). CDR1 and CDR2 (germline): MNHEY, SVGAGI. The CDR3 spans 14 residues. With 2 bases removed from V and 4 bases from J, the gap between germline ends came to 11 bases. The CDR3 region has the DNA TGTGCCAGCAGTTACGCAGGGGAAGGCACTGAAGCTTTCTTT. Translating it yields CASSYAGEGTEAFF.

The J gene is TRBJ2-1, the V gene TRBV7-2; TRBD2 is a possible D gene (6 bases). CDR3 size: 15 residues. Germline CDR1 and CDR2: SGHTA and FQGNSA. V was pared by 2 bases and J by 0 bases, with 8 bases between. The CDR3 loop is CASSLMRGSYNEQFF. For the CDR3, the DNA is TGTGCCAGCAGCTTAATGCGGGGCTCCTACAATGAGCAGTTCTTC. The variable domain in full, completed from reference TRBV7-2 and TRBJ2-1, reads GAGVSQSPSNKVTEKGKDVELRCDPISGHTALYWYRQSLGQGLEFLIYFQGNSAPDKSGLPSDRFSAERTGGSVSTLTIQRTQQEDSAVYLCASSLMRGSYNEQFFGPGTRLTVL.

The rearrangement links TRBV28 to TRBJ1-4; TRBD1 agrees at 8 bases. The V gene end was trimmed by 6 bases and the J gene end by 7 bases; junction bases not matched to a gene: 10. The CDR3 sequence is 15 residues long. Germline loops: CDR1 MDHEN, CDR2 SYDVKM. CDR3 coding DNA: TGTGCCAGCAGACACTGGACAGGGTTGGCTGAAAAACTGTTTTTT. Residues: CASRHWTGLAEKLFF.

The CDR3 is CASRSGFIVTQYF. The DNA of the CDR3 is TGTGCCAGCAGATCTGGTTTTATAGTTACGCAGTATTTT. The chain recombines TRBV25-1 with TRBJ2-3; D is unclear. The germline V gene encodes CDR1 MGHDK and CDR2 SYGVNS. This CDR3 has 13 residues. Trimming removed 6 bases from V and 8 bases from J, with 15 bases in between.

CDR3 in amino acids: CATSDLGGRRTETQYF. The CDR3 coding sequence is TGTGCCACCAGTGATCTCGGCGGGAGGAGGACGGAGACCCAGTACTTC. The rearrangement uses TRBV24-1 and TRBJ2-5; 8 bases fit TRBD2. The CDR3 covers 16 residues. Germline lookup yields CDR1 KGHDR and CDR2 SFDVKD. Unmatched junction bases numbered 10, after V lost 3 bases and J lost 5 bases.

This sequence joins TRBV5-1 and TRBJ1-6; 10 bases match TRBD1. CDR1 is SGHRS, CDR2 YFSETQ, per germline. The CDR3 extends over 14 amino acids. V was clipped by 3 bases and J by 10 bases; unmatched bases: 4. CDR3 amino acids: CASSSGTGDSPLHF. CDR3 DNA: TGCGCCAGCAGCTCCGGGACAGGGGACTCACCCCTCCACTTT.

The rearrangement links TRBV5-4 to TRBJ2-5, with 8 bases identical to TRBD2. Trimming removed 4 bases from V and 1 base from J; junction bases left unmatched: 6. Per the germline V gene, CDR1 is SGHNT and CDR2 is YYREEE (reference sequence). CDR3 size: 15 residues. CDR3: CASSPTGGLQETQYF. The CDR3 coding sequence is TGTGCCAGCAGCCCCACGGGGGGGCTCCAAGAGACCCAGTACTTC.

This clone was detected only a few times. This chain links TRBV2 with TRBJ2-1, with TRBD2 matching 10 bases. CDR1 is SNHLY and CDR2 is FYNNEI in the germline V gene. The junction had 4 bases not matched to a gene; V was cut back by 8 bases and J by 3 bases. The CDR3 spans 14 residues. The CDR3 DNA follows: TGTGCCAGCGGACTAGCGGAGTTCTACAATGAGCAGTTCTTC. It encodes CASGLAEFYNEQFF.

J is TRBJ1-2 and V is TRBV6-5; perhaps TRBD1 as D (5 bases). CDR3 size: 14 residues. Germline V gives CDR1 MNHEY, CDR2 SVGAGI. V gave up 6 bases and J gave up 8 bases, with 19 bases separating them. CDR3 DNA sequence: TGTGCCAGCAGGTACCGACAGACCTTCTGGGGCTACACCTTC. This translates into CASRYRQTFWGYTF.

CDR3 nucleotide sequence: TGCGCCAGCAGCTTGGGGACAGGGGATAGCGAAAAACTGTTTTTT. The encoded protein is CASSLGTGDSEKLFF. The chain has TRBV5-1 and TRBJ1-4, with 9 positions matching TRBD1. V gave up 0 bases and J gave up 8 bases; unmatched junction bases: 5. The germline CDR1 and CDR2 sequences are SGHRS and YFSETQ. The CDR3 runs 15 residues.

This sequence joins TRBV5-1 and TRBJ1-5; D is possibly TRBD1 (5 bases). The V end lost 1 base, the J end lost 0 bases, and 8 bases lay between the germline ends. Germline V gene lookup returns CDR1 SGHRS and CDR2 YFSETQ. The CDR3 totals 15 residues. CDR3: CASSLQGDSNQPQHF. The CDR3 bases are TGCGCCAGCAGCTTGCAGGGCGATAGCAATCAGCCCCAGCATTTT.